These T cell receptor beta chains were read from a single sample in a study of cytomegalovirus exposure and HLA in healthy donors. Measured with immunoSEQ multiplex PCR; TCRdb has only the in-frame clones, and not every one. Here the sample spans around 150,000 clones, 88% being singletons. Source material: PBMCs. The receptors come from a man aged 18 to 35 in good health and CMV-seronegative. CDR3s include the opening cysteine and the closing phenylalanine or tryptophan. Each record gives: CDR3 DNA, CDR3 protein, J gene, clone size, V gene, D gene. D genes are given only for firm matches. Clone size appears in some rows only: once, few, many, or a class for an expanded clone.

cdr3_nt: TGTGCCAGCAGCTTCATGTGGGAGGGCCGTCATGAGCAGTTCTTC; cdr3_aa: CASSFMWEGRHEQFF; j_call: TRBJ2-1; clone_size: NA; v_call: TRBV7-2; d_call: TRBD2
cdr3_nt: TGTGCCACCAGCAGAGCACGGGGAACTAATGAAAAACTGTTTTTT; cdr3_aa: CATSRARGTNEKLFF; j_call: TRBJ1-4; clone_size: NA; v_call: TRBV15; d_call: NA
cdr3_nt: TGTGCTAGCAGCACCACACTAGCGGGAGAGACCCAGTACTTC; cdr3_aa: CASSTTLAGETQYF; j_call: TRBJ2-5; clone_size: NA; v_call: TRBV7-7; d_call: TRBD2
cdr3_nt: TGTGCCAGCACCAGGTGGGGCACAGATACGCAGTATTTT; cdr3_aa: CASTRWGTDTQYF; j_call: TRBJ2-3; clone_size: once; v_call: TRBV27; d_call: NA
cdr3_nt: TGCGCCAGCAGGGGCAGTGAAGCTTTCTTT; cdr3_aa: CASRGSEAFF; j_call: TRBJ1-1; clone_size: NA; v_call: TRBV10-2; d_call: NA
cdr3_nt: TGTGCCAGCAGCTTAGTATCTGGACACTTGAACACTGAAGCTTTCTTT; cdr3_aa: CASSLVSGHLNTEAFF; j_call: TRBJ1-1; clone_size: NA; v_call: TRBV7-9; d_call: NA
cdr3_nt: TGTGCCAGCAGTTTGTCAGGGGCAACTAATGAAAAACTGTTTTTT; cdr3_aa: CASSLSGATNEKLFF; j_call: TRBJ1-4; clone_size: NA; v_call: TRBV6-5; d_call: NA
cdr3_nt: TGTGCCAGCAGTTGGACTCCGGGCCACGGGACTTCGTGGGGGGAGACCCAGTACTTC; cdr3_aa: CASSWTPGHGTSWGETQYF; j_call: TRBJ2-5; clone_size: once; v_call: TRBV28; d_call: NA
cdr3_nt: TGTGCCACCAGCAGAGAGGCAGGTCCCTATGGCTACACCTTC; cdr3_aa: CATSREAGPYGYTF; j_call: TRBJ1-2; clone_size: NA; v_call: TRBV15; d_call: NA
cdr3_nt: TGTGCCAGCAGTCCTATAACAGGGCGTAGCTACACCTTC; cdr3_aa: CASSPITGRSYTF; j_call: TRBJ1-2; clone_size: once; v_call: TRBV6-5; d_call: NA
cdr3_nt: TGTGCCAGCAGCTTGACTAGCGTTTCAGATACGCAGTATTTT; cdr3_aa: CASSLTSVSDTQYF; j_call: TRBJ2-3; clone_size: once; v_call: TRBV7-2; d_call: TRBD2
cdr3_nt: TGCGCCAGCAGCCCCGACAGGGGGAACACTGAAGCTTTCTTT; cdr3_aa: CASSPDRGNTEAFF; j_call: TRBJ1-1; clone_size: NA; v_call: TRBV5-1; d_call: TRBD1
cdr3_nt: TGTGCCAGCAGTCCACTAGCGGGAGGGGAGACCCAGTACTTC; cdr3_aa: CASSPLAGGETQYF; j_call: TRBJ2-5; clone_size: NA; v_call: TRBV6-5; d_call: TRBD2
cdr3_nt: TGTGCCAGCAGCGTTACTAGCACAGATACGCAGTATTTT; cdr3_aa: CASSVTSTDTQYF; j_call: TRBJ2-3; clone_size: NA; v_call: TRBV7-9; d_call: NA
cdr3_nt: TGCGCCAGCAGCCAAGAAAGGGCGGGAGGCAAGACCGGGGAGCTGTTTTTT; cdr3_aa: CASSQERAGGKTGELFF; j_call: TRBJ2-2; clone_size: NA; v_call: TRBV4-1; d_call: TRBD2
cdr3_nt: TGCGCCAGCAGCTTGATCGGCGGGGAGACCCAGTACTTC; cdr3_aa: CASSLIGGETQYF; j_call: TRBJ2-5; clone_size: NA; v_call: TRBV5-1; d_call: NA
cdr3_nt: TGCGCCAGCAGCTTCCCCGGGACTAGCGGGGGATCCTACAATGAGCAGTTCTTC; cdr3_aa: CASSFPGTSGGSYNEQFF; j_call: TRBJ2-1; clone_size: NA; v_call: TRBV5-1; d_call: TRBD2
cdr3_nt: TGTGCCAGCAGCTCCGGGACCTACGAGCAGTACTTC; cdr3_aa: CASSSGTYEQYF; j_call: TRBJ2-7; clone_size: NA; v_call: TRBV7-9; d_call: NA
cdr3_nt: TGCGCCAGCAGATGGACGGGAAAGAAGGAGACCCAGTACTTC; cdr3_aa: CASRWTGKKETQYF; j_call: TRBJ2-5; clone_size: NA; v_call: TRBV5-1; d_call: NA
cdr3_nt: TGTGCCAGCAGTTACTCGATAGGGGGCGGCGTAAATGAGCAGTTCTTC; cdr3_aa: CASSYSIGGGVNEQFF; j_call: TRBJ2-1; clone_size: NA; v_call: TRBV6-5; d_call: TRBD1
cdr3_nt: TGTGCCAGCAGGTATCCGGGACAGGGGACTGAAGCTTTCTTT; cdr3_aa: CASRYPGQGTEAFF; j_call: TRBJ1-1; clone_size: once; v_call: TRBV7-9; d_call: TRBD1
cdr3_nt: TGCAGCGTTGGGGGCGCCGGCGTCGAGCAGTACTTC; cdr3_aa: CSVGGAGVEQYF; j_call: TRBJ2-7; clone_size: few; v_call: TRBV29-1; d_call: NA
cdr3_nt: TGTGCCAGCAGCACTTTTACTAGCGGGAGGGCCTCCTACAATGAGCAGTTCTTC; cdr3_aa: CASSTFTSGRASYNEQFF; j_call: TRBJ2-1; clone_size: NA; v_call: TRBV9; d_call: TRBD2